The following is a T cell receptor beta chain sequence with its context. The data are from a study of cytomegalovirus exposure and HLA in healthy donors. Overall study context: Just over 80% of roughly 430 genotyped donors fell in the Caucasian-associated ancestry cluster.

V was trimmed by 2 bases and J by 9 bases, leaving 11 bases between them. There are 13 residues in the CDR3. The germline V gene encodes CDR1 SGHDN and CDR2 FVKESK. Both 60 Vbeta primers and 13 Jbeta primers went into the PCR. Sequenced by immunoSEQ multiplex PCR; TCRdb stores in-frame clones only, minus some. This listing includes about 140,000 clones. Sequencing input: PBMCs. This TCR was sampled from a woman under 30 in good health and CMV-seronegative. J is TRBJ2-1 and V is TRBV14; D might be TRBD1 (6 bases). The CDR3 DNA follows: TGTGCCAGCAGCCAACTACAGGGCTCTGAGCAGTTCTTC. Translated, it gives CASSQLQGSEQFF. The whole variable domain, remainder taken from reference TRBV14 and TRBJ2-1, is EAGVTQFPSHSVIEKGQTVTLRCDPISGHDNLYWYRRVMGKEIKFLLHFVKESKQDESGMPNNRFLAERTGGTYSTLKVQPAELEDSGVYFCASSQLQGSEQFFGPGTRLTVL.